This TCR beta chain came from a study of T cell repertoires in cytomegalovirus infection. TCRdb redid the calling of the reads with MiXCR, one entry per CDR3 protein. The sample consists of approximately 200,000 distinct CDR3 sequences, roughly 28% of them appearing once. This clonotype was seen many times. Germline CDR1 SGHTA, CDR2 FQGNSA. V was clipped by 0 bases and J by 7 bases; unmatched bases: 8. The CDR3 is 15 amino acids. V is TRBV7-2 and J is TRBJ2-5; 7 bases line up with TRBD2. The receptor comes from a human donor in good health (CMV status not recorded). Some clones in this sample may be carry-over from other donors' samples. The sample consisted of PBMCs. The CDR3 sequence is CASSLARGTGGTQYF. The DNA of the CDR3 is TGTGCCAGCAGCTTAGCGCGGGGTACGGGGGGGACCCAGTACTTC.